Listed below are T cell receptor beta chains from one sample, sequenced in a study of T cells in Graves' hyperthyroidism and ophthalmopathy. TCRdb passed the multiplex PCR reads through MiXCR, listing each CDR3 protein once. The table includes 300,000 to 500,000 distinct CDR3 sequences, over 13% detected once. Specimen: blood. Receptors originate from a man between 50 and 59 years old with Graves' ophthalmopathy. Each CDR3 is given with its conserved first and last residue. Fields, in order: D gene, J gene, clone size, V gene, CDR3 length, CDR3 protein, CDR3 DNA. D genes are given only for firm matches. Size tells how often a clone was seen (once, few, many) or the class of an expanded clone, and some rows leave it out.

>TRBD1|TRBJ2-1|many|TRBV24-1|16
CATSDGPGQGKNEQFF
TGTGCCACCAGTGATGGCCCGGGACAGGGGAAGAATGAGCAGTTCTTC
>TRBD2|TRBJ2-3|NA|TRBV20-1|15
CSARLLAGVRDTQYF
TGCAGTGCTAGACTCCTAGCGGGAGTTAGAGATACGCAGTATTTT
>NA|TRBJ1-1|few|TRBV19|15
CASSSPQDSNTEAFF
TGTGCCAGTAGTAGCCCACAGGACTCTAACACTGAAGCTTTCTTT
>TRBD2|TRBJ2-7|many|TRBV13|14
CASSSERDLNEQYF
TGTGCCAGCAGCTCGGAGCGGGATCTTAACGAGCAGTACTTC
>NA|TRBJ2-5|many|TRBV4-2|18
CASSQESQAGAAKETQYF
TGTGCCAGCAGCCAAGAAAGTCAGGCTGGAGCGGCCAAAGAGACCCAGTACTTC
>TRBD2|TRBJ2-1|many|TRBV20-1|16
CSASGTSGRALNEQFF
TGCAGTGCTTCCGGGACTAGCGGGAGGGCGCTGAATGAGCAGTTCTTC
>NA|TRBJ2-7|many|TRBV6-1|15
CASSEAVTASYEQYF
TGTGCCAGCAGTGAAGCGGTGACAGCCTCCTACGAGCAGTACTTC
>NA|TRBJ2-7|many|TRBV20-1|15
CSARAWAPSSYEQYF
TGCAGTGCTAGAGCTTGGGCCCCGAGCTCCTACGAGCAGTACTTC
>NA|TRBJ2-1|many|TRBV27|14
CASIAVGGYNEQFF
TGTGCCAGCATCGCGGTCGGCGGCTACAATGAGCAGTTCTTC
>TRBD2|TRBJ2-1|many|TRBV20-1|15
CSASRRLAGVGEQFF
TGCAGTGCTAGTCGAAGGCTAGCGGGAGTTGGTGAGCAGTTCTTC
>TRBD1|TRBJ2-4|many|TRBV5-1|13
CASSLGQGGIQYF
TGCGCCAGCAGCTTGGGACAGGGCGGCATTCAGTACTTC
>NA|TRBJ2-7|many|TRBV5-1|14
CASSLDGQTYEQYF
TGCGCCAGCAGCTTGGACGGACAGACCTACGAGCAGTACTTC
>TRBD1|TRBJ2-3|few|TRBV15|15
CATSRGMQGADTQYF
TGTGCCACCAGCAGAGGGATGCAGGGGGCCGATACGCAGTATTTT
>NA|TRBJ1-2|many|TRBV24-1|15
CATSDTTTAGRGYTF
TGTGCCACCAGTGATACAACAACCGCCGGCAGGGGCTACACCTTC
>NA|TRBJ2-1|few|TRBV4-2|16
CASSQDPLGLHNEQFF
TGTGCCAGCAGCCAAGATCCTCTTGGACTTCACAATGAGCAGTTCTTC
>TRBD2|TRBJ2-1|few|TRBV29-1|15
CSVETAGGSYNEQFF
TGCAGCGTTGAAACAGCGGGAGGATCCTACAATGAGCAGTTCTTC
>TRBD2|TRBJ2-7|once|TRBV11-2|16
CASSQASRLAGDEQYF
TGTGCCAGCAGCCAAGCGAGCCGGCTAGCGGGAGACGAGCAGTACTTC
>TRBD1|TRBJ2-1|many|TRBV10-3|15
CAIRDRVPSYNEQFF
TGTGCCATCCGCGACAGGGTTCCCTCCTACAATGAGCAGTTCTTC
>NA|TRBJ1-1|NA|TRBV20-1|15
CSARDRRDLNTEAFF
TGCAGTGCTAGAGATCGGAGGGATCTGAACACTGAAGCTTTCTTT
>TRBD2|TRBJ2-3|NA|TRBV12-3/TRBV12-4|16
CASSWTSGGQLDTQYF
TGTGCCAGCAGTTGGACTAGCGGGGGGCAGTTAGATACGCAGTATTTT
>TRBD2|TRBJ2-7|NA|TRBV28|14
CASRKGLAPYEQYF
TGTGCCAGCAGAAAAGGACTAGCACCCTACGAGCAGTACTTC
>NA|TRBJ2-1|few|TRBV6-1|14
CASSEGGFLGEQFF
TGTGCCAGCAGTGAAGGAGGCTTCTTGGGTGAGCAGTTCTTC
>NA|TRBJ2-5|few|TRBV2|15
CASSEVGGRQETQYF
TGTGCCAGCAGTGAAGTGGGGGGCAGACAAGAGACCCAGTACTTC
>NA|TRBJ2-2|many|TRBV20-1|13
CSASGRNTGELFF
TGCAGTGCTAGCGGCAGAAACACCGGGGAGCTGTTTTTT
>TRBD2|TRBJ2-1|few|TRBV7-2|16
CASSSPGLAGGNEQFF
TGTGCCAGCAGCTCACCGGGACTAGCGGGAGGGAATGAGCAGTTCTTC
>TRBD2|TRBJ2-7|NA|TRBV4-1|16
CASSQEAGLASYEQYF
TGCGCCAGCAGCCAAGAGGCGGGACTAGCGAGTTACGAGCAGTACTTC
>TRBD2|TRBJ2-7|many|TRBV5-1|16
CASSPIAGAPSYEQYF
TGCGCCAGCAGCCCCATAGCGGGAGCTCCCTCCTACGAGCAGTACTTC
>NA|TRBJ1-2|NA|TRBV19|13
CASSRTKGAGYTF
TGTGCCAGTAGTAGAACCAAGGGAGCCGGCTACACCTTC
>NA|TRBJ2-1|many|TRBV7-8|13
CASSLTRRNEQFF
TGTGCCAGCAGCCTTACTCGTAGGAATGAGCAGTTCTTC
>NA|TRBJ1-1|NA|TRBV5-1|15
CASSLVGGANTEAFF
TGCGCCAGCAGCTTGGTAGGGGGGGCGAACACTGAAGCTTTCTTT
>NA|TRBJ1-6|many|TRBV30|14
CAWSPEIYNSPLHF
TGTGCCTGGAGCCCAGAGATATACAATTCACCCCTCCACTTT
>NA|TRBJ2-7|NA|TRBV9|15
CASSHLWGRGDEQYF
TGTGCCAGCAGCCACCTATGGGGCCGCGGTGACGAGCAGTACTTC
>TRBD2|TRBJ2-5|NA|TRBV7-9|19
CASSSPGGLVGGGQETQYF
TGTGCCAGCAGCTCACCCGGAGGACTAGTCGGCGGCGGGCAAGAGACCCAGTACTTC
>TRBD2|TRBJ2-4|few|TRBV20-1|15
CSALSGAIAKNIQYF
TGCAGTGCCCTTAGCGGGGCCATAGCCAAAAACATTCAGTACTTC
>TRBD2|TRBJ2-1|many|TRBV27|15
CASSLLAGGAYEQFF
TGTGCCAGCAGTTTACTAGCGGGAGGGGCGTATGAGCAGTTCTTC
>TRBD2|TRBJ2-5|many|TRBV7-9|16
CASSENVGLAGETQYF
TGTGCCAGCAGCGAGAACGTGGGACTAGCGGGGGAGACCCAGTACTTC
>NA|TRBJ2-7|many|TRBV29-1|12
CSVGSSMGEQYF
TGCAGCGTTGGGTCCAGCATGGGCGAGCAGTACTTC
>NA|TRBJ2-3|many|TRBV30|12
CAWSLLADTQYF
TGTGCCTGGAGTTTACTAGCCGATACGCAGTATTTT
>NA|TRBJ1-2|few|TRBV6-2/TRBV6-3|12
CASSAEKSGYTF
TGTGCCAGCAGTGCGGAGAAGTCGGGCTACACCTTC
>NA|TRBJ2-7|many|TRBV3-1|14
CASTPDRSGGEQYF
TGTGCCAGCACCCCCGACAGGTCTGGAGGCGAGCAGTACTTC
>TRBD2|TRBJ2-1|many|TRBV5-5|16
CASSVLAGGPRNEQFF
TGTGCCAGCAGCGTACTAGCGGGAGGGCCGAGGAATGAGCAGTTCTTC
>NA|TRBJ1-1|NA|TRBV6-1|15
CASTHRGGLNTEAFF
TGTGCCAGCACACATCGAGGAGGACTGAACACTGAAGCTTTCTTT
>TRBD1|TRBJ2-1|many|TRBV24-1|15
CATSFQGATSNEQFF
TGTGCCACCAGTTTCCAGGGGGCGACCTCCAATGAGCAGTTCTTC
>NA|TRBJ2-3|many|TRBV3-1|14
CASSRSGTTDTQYF
TGTGCCAGCAGCCGCTCCGGCACTACAGATACGCAGTATTTT
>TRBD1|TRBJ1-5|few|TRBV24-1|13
CATSEQGDQPQHF
TGTGCCACCAGCGAGCAGGGGGATCAGCCCCAGCATTTT